Listed below are T cell receptor beta chains from one sample, sequenced in a study of T cell repertoires in cytomegalovirus infection. TCRdb fed the reads into MiXCR, producing one record per CDR3 protein. This sample has about 260,000 distinct CDR3 sequences, with roughly 13% found just once. The sequencing sample was made of PBMCs. The receptors originated from a human donor in good health (CMV status not recorded). Some clones in this sample may be carry-over from other donors' samples. CDR3s include the opening cysteine and the closing phenylalanine or tryptophan. The order of the fields is CDR3 DNA, CDR3 protein, V gene, clone size, D gene, J gene. The D gene is left open where the match is weak. Size tells how often a clone was seen (once, few, many) or the class of an expanded clone, and some rows leave it out.

cdr3_nt: TGTGCCAGCAGCACATCAGGAGCGCTCTACGAGCAGTACTTC
cdr3_aa: CASSTSGALYEQYF
v_call: TRBV27
clone_size: few
d_call: NA
j_call: TRBJ2-7

cdr3_nt: TGTGCCAGTCAACAGGGGAATCAGCCCCAGCATTTT
cdr3_aa: CASQQGNQPQHF
v_call: TRBV28
clone_size: many
d_call: TRBD1
j_call: TRBJ1-5

cdr3_nt: TGTGCCATTGCCCGTGGTAGCGGATACAATGAGCAGTTCTTC
cdr3_aa: CAIARGSGYNEQFF
v_call: TRBV28
clone_size: many
d_call: NA
j_call: TRBJ2-1

cdr3_nt: TGTGCCAGCTCACTGTCTAGGCCTGAAGCTTTCTTT
cdr3_aa: CASSLSRPEAFF
v_call: TRBV18
clone_size: NA
d_call: NA
j_call: TRBJ1-1

cdr3_nt: TGTGCCAGCAGCTTAGGAGGACAGAGCGAGCAGTACTTC
cdr3_aa: CASSLGGQSEQYF
v_call: TRBV7-2
clone_size: many
d_call: NA
j_call: TRBJ2-7

cdr3_nt: TGTGCCAGCAGCTTTAACGACAACACTGAAGCTTTCTTT
cdr3_aa: CASSFNDNTEAFF
v_call: TRBV5-6
clone_size: many
d_call: NA
j_call: TRBJ1-1

cdr3_nt: TGCAGTGCCGCTTGGACCACCGGGACTAGCGGGATCGCATTATACAATGAGCAGTTCTTC
cdr3_aa: CSAAWTTGTSGIALYNEQFF
v_call: TRBV20-1
clone_size: few
d_call: TRBD2
j_call: TRBJ2-1

cdr3_nt: TGTGCCAGCAGCTCTGAGTGGGCGGGGGTTAATGAGCAGTTCTTC
cdr3_aa: CASSSEWAGVNEQFF
v_call: TRBV7-3
clone_size: few
d_call: TRBD2
j_call: TRBJ2-1

cdr3_nt: TGTGCCAGCAGTGAAATGGGCGGGAGGGGATCAAGGACCGGGGAGCTGTTTTTT
cdr3_aa: CASSEMGGRGSRTGELFF
v_call: TRBV2
clone_size: NA
d_call: TRBD2
j_call: TRBJ2-2

cdr3_nt: TGTGCCAGCAGACCACCCGGGACGACGGGGGCCAACGTCCTGACTTTC
cdr3_aa: CASRPPGTTGANVLTF
v_call: TRBV6-6
clone_size: NA
d_call: NA
j_call: TRBJ2-6

cdr3_nt: TGTGCCAGCAGTCACCCGACTAGCGGGAGGTTCCGAAACTCCTACAATGAGCAGTTCTTC
cdr3_aa: CASSHPTSGRFRNSYNEQFF
v_call: TRBV6-2/TRBV6-3
clone_size: many
d_call: TRBD2
j_call: TRBJ2-1

cdr3_nt: TGTGCCAGCAGTGACAGGGCGGGAGGGGCCAACGTCCTGACTTTC
cdr3_aa: CASSDRAGGANVLTF
v_call: TRBV2
clone_size: many
d_call: NA
j_call: TRBJ2-6

cdr3_nt: TGTGCCAGCAGCTTACAGCGGGGCACTTTCGAGCAGTACTTC
cdr3_aa: CASSLQRGTFEQYF
v_call: TRBV7-2
clone_size: many
d_call: TRBD2
j_call: TRBJ2-7

cdr3_nt: TGTGCCTCAGCGGAAACTAACTATGGCTACACCTTC
cdr3_aa: CASAETNYGYTF
v_call: TRBV2
clone_size: few
d_call: NA
j_call: TRBJ1-2

cdr3_nt: TGTGCCAGCAGCTTGTTACTAGCGGGGGGGCCCAGGGAGCTGTTTTTT
cdr3_aa: CASSLLLAGGPRELFF
v_call: TRBV7-2
clone_size: many
d_call: TRBD2
j_call: TRBJ2-2

cdr3_nt: TGTGCCAGCAGATCACCACCCGGGAGGAGCTCCTACAATGAGCAGTTCTTC
cdr3_aa: CASRSPPGRSSYNEQFF
v_call: TRBV12-3/TRBV12-4
clone_size: many
d_call: TRBD2
j_call: TRBJ2-1

cdr3_nt: TGTGCCACCGGGGGGGACGGGAACACCGGGGAGCTGTTTTTT
cdr3_aa: CATGGDGNTGELFF
v_call: TRBV15
clone_size: NA
d_call: TRBD2
j_call: TRBJ2-2

cdr3_nt: TGTGCCAGCAGTCAGGGACATCGACGGAACACCGGGGAGCTGTTTTTT
cdr3_aa: CASSQGHRRNTGELFF
v_call: TRBV28
clone_size: many
d_call: NA
j_call: TRBJ2-2

cdr3_nt: TGCGCCAGCAGCTTGACCTGGACAGGGATGACAGATACGCAGTATTTT
cdr3_aa: CASSLTWTGMTDTQYF
v_call: TRBV5-1
clone_size: NA
d_call: TRBD1
j_call: TRBJ2-3

cdr3_nt: TGTGCCAGCAGCTCCTGGAACATGAACACTGAAGCTTTCTTT
cdr3_aa: CASSSWNMNTEAFF
v_call: TRBV12-3/TRBV12-4
clone_size: many
d_call: NA
j_call: TRBJ1-1

cdr3_nt: TGTGCCAGCAGCCCCCTAGCGACTGGGGCCAACGTCCTGACTTTC
cdr3_aa: CASSPLATGANVLTF
v_call: TRBV7-2
clone_size: many
d_call: NA
j_call: TRBJ2-6

cdr3_nt: TGTGCCAGCAGCTTAGAAGGGACTAGCGGGGCTTACAATGAGCAGTTCTTC
cdr3_aa: CASSLEGTSGAYNEQFF
v_call: TRBV11-3
clone_size: many
d_call: TRBD2
j_call: TRBJ2-1

cdr3_nt: TGCGCCAGCAGCCCCGGGGGGGGCACAAAAAACATTCAGTACTTC
cdr3_aa: CASSPGGGTKNIQYF
v_call: TRBV5-1
clone_size: NA
d_call: TRBD2
j_call: TRBJ2-4

cdr3_nt: TGTGCCAGCAGCTTAGTCGGTACAGGGACCTTCAGCGGAAACACCATATATTTT
cdr3_aa: CASSLVGTGTFSGNTIYF
v_call: TRBV7-2
clone_size: many
d_call: NA
j_call: TRBJ1-3

cdr3_nt: TGTGCCAGTAGTCCGCCGGGAAGAGCGGGGACCCAGTACTTC
cdr3_aa: CASSPPGRAGTQYF
v_call: TRBV19
clone_size: NA
d_call: NA
j_call: TRBJ2-5

cdr3_nt: TGTGCCAGCAGCGGGACAGGGGGCGTCGGGGAGCTGTTTTTT
cdr3_aa: CASSGTGGVGELFF
v_call: TRBV7-3
clone_size: many
d_call: TRBD1
j_call: TRBJ2-2

cdr3_nt: TGCAGTGCTAGAGATCTCGGGGCCAGAAATAATTCACCCCTCCACTTT
cdr3_aa: CSARDLGARNNSPLHF
v_call: TRBV20-1
clone_size: many
d_call: NA
j_call: TRBJ1-6

cdr3_nt: TGTGCCAGCACCCGGTACACATCGAACACTGAAGCTTTCTTT
cdr3_aa: CASTRYTSNTEAFF
v_call: TRBV2
clone_size: NA
d_call: NA
j_call: TRBJ1-1

cdr3_nt: TGTGCCAGCGGGGTCTACACCGGGGAGCTGTTTTTT
cdr3_aa: CASGVYTGELFF
v_call: TRBV12-3/TRBV12-4
clone_size: many
d_call: NA
j_call: TRBJ2-2

cdr3_nt: TGTGCCAGCAGCGAATACAGGGGGGTCCCAATAGATTTT
cdr3_aa: CASSEYRGVPIDF
v_call: TRBV7-2
clone_size: many
d_call: TRBD1
j_call: TRBJ1-3

cdr3_nt: TGTGCCAGCAGCTCGTGGTTCGCGGGGTCGAACACCGGGGAGCTGTTTTTT
cdr3_aa: CASSSWFAGSNTGELFF
v_call: TRBV11-2
clone_size: many
d_call: NA
j_call: TRBJ2-2

cdr3_nt: TGTGCCACCCTTCCTGGGGGCCGGGAGACCCAGTACTTC
cdr3_aa: CATLPGGRETQYF
v_call: TRBV7-8
clone_size: many
d_call: NA
j_call: TRBJ2-5

cdr3_nt: TGTGCCAGCAGCCTCGGGACTAGCGGGGGGTATAATGAGCAGTTCTTC
cdr3_aa: CASSLGTSGGYNEQFF
v_call: TRBV4-2
clone_size: many
d_call: TRBD2
j_call: TRBJ2-1

cdr3_nt: TGTGCCAGCAGCTTAGAGGAGCAGGGAGGTCAGCCCCAGCATTTT
cdr3_aa: CASSLEEQGGQPQHF
v_call: TRBV7-9
clone_size: NA
d_call: NA
j_call: TRBJ1-5

cdr3_nt: TGTGCCAGCAGCGTACCGGGACTAGCGCCACAGAACACCGGGGAGCTGTTTTTT
cdr3_aa: CASSVPGLAPQNTGELFF
v_call: TRBV9
clone_size: NA
d_call: TRBD2
j_call: TRBJ2-2

cdr3_nt: TGTGCCAGCACCCTACAGCTAGCGGGAGGGCCTCGCGAGCAGTACTTC
cdr3_aa: CASTLQLAGGPREQYF
v_call: TRBV6-2/TRBV6-3
clone_size: few
d_call: TRBD2
j_call: TRBJ2-7

cdr3_nt: TGCAGTGCTCCCCTGGGACCGCTCAATGAGCAGTTCTTC
cdr3_aa: CSAPLGPLNEQFF
v_call: TRBV20-1
clone_size: few
d_call: NA
j_call: TRBJ2-1

cdr3_nt: TGTGCCAGCAGTTTTGTTGAGCAGTTCTTC
cdr3_aa: CASSFVEQFF
v_call: TRBV12-3/TRBV12-4
clone_size: NA
d_call: NA
j_call: TRBJ2-1

cdr3_nt: TGTGCCAGCAGCTTGATGGCAGGGGCAGATGGCTACACCTTC
cdr3_aa: CASSLMAGADGYTF
v_call: TRBV5-5
clone_size: few
d_call: NA
j_call: TRBJ1-2

cdr3_nt: TGCAGCGTTGTGGGGGGGCGCGATCAGCCCCAGCATTTT
cdr3_aa: CSVVGGRDQPQHF
v_call: TRBV29-1
clone_size: many
d_call: NA
j_call: TRBJ1-5

cdr3_nt: TGTGCCAGCAGTTGGGGAAACGCTGAAGCTTTCTTT
cdr3_aa: CASSWGNAEAFF
v_call: TRBV28
clone_size: once
d_call: NA
j_call: TRBJ1-1

cdr3_nt: TGTGCCAGCAGCCCACTGGCGGGCCACGAGCAGTACTTC
cdr3_aa: CASSPLAGHEQYF
v_call: TRBV7-2
clone_size: many
d_call: NA
j_call: TRBJ2-7

cdr3_nt: TGTGCCAGCAGCTTAGATACGAATACGCAGTATTTT
cdr3_aa: CASSLDTNTQYF
v_call: TRBV7-3
clone_size: few
d_call: NA
j_call: TRBJ2-3

cdr3_nt: TGTGCCAGCAGTGCCCCTTTGGAATCGGGAGATACGGAGACCCAGTACTTC
cdr3_aa: CASSAPLESGDTETQYF
v_call: TRBV28
clone_size: few
d_call: NA
j_call: TRBJ2-5

cdr3_nt: TGTGCCAGCGGAGAAAACACTGAAGCTTTCTTT
cdr3_aa: CASGENTEAFF
v_call: TRBV6-2/TRBV6-3
clone_size: many
d_call: NA
j_call: TRBJ1-1

cdr3_nt: TGTGCCAGCAGCCAAGCCGCAGGGGACCCCTACAATGAGCAGTTCTTC
cdr3_aa: CASSQAAGDPYNEQFF
v_call: TRBV4-2
clone_size: NA
d_call: NA
j_call: TRBJ2-1

cdr3_nt: TGTGCCAGCAGCCGTCGGACTAGCGGGGGGGAGACCCAGTACTTC
cdr3_aa: CASSRRTSGGETQYF
v_call: TRBV12-3/TRBV12-4
clone_size: many
d_call: TRBD2
j_call: TRBJ2-5

cdr3_nt: TGTGCCAGCAGTTTCCGTCGGGGGACTAGTTTGACAGATACGCAGTATTTT
cdr3_aa: CASSFRRGTSLTDTQYF
v_call: TRBV12-3/TRBV12-4
clone_size: many
d_call: TRBD2
j_call: TRBJ2-3

cdr3_nt: TGCAGCGTTCAGACCTCTGGGGCCAACGTCCTGACTTTC
cdr3_aa: CSVQTSGANVLTF
v_call: TRBV29-1
clone_size: NA
d_call: NA
j_call: TRBJ2-6

cdr3_nt: TGTGCCAGCATGGGGAGGGCCTACGAGCAGTACTTC
cdr3_aa: CASMGRAYEQYF
v_call: TRBV2
clone_size: NA
d_call: TRBD2
j_call: TRBJ2-7

cdr3_nt: TGTGCCAGCAGTTTAGGGTATGGCTACACCTTC
cdr3_aa: CASSLGYGYTF
v_call: TRBV12-3/TRBV12-4
clone_size: many
d_call: NA
j_call: TRBJ1-2

cdr3_nt: TGTGCCAGTAGTATTTCTCAACTAGCGGCCTCCTACAATGAGCAGTTCTTC
cdr3_aa: CASSISQLAASYNEQFF
v_call: TRBV19
clone_size: NA
d_call: TRBD2
j_call: TRBJ2-1

cdr3_nt: TGTGCCAGCAGCTTAGTGACGGGAGTAATGAATGAGCAGTTCTTC
cdr3_aa: CASSLVTGVMNEQFF
v_call: TRBV7-2
clone_size: many
d_call: NA
j_call: TRBJ2-1

cdr3_nt: TGTGCCAGCAGACAAACCGGGACTGTCAGCGAGTACTTC
cdr3_aa: CASRQTGTVSEYF
v_call: TRBV7-2
clone_size: many
d_call: NA
j_call: TRBJ2-5

cdr3_nt: TGTGCCAGCAGCCCCGGAATGGGACTAGCGGGAGTCAATGAGCAGTTCTTC
cdr3_aa: CASSPGMGLAGVNEQFF
v_call: TRBV14
clone_size: few
d_call: TRBD2
j_call: TRBJ2-1